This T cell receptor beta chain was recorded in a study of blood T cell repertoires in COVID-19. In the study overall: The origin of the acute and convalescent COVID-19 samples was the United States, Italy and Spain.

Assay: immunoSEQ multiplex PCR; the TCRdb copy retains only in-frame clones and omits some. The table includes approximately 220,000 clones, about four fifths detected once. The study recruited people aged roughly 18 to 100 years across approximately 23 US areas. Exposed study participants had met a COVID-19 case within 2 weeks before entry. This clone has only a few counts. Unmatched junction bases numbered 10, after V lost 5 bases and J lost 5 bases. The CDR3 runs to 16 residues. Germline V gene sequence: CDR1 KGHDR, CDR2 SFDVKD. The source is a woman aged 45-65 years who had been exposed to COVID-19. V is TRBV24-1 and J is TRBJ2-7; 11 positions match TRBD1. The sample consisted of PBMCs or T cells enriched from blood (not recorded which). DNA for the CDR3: TGTGCCACCAGTGGAGGTGACGGGACAGGGGGTCACGAGCAGTACTTC. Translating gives CATSGGDGTGGHEQYF.